A single sample is the source of the 24 T cell receptor beta chains below, sequenced in a study of blood T cell repertoires in COVID-19. Only in-frame clones appear in the TCRdb table, and some are missing; sequencing was by immunoSEQ multiplex PCR. The sample carries fewer than 150,000 clones, 90% recorded once. Sequenced sample: peripheral blood. The receptors here all came from a woman aged 55 to 70 with COVID-19, enrolled during active disease.

The rearrangement joins TRBV2 to TRBJ2-1, with TRBD2 matching over 7 bases. CDR1 SNHLY and CDR2 FYNNEI come from the germline V gene. The CDR3 consists of 15 residues. V gave up 6 bases and J gave up 0 bases; unmatched junction bases: 5. This CDR3 is CASRIGGSSYNEQFF. The CDR3 nucleotides read TGTGCCAGCAGAATCGGCGGGAGCTCCTACAATGAGCAGTTCTTC.

The genes are TRBV18 and TRBJ2-2; weak D call: TRBD2 (7 bases). The V and J ends lost 3 bases and 0 bases respectively, with 11 bases between them. The CDR3 has 16 amino acids. Germline V gene data show CDR1 as KGHSH and CDR2 as LQKENI. CDR3 in amino acids: CASSPRGTTNTGELFF. CDR3 nucleotides: TGTGCCAGCTCACCGAGGGGGACTACGAACACCGGGGAGCTGTTTTTT.

The chain couples TRBV5-4 to TRBJ2-1; maybe TRBD1 (6 bases). Trimming left V 1 base short and J 0 bases short, with 14 bases between. Germline CDR1 is SGHNT and CDR2 is YYREEE (reference sequence). There are 17 residues in the CDR3. CDR3 DNA sequence: TGTGCCAGCAGCTTGTATTTGGACAGTGGCTCCTACAATGAGCAGTTCTTC. Amino acid sequence: CASSLYLDSGSYNEQFF.

The rearrangement joins TRBV19 to TRBJ1-4, with D perhaps matching TRBD1 (5 bases). CDR1 and CDR2 from the germline V gene are LNHDA and SQIVND (reference sequence). V shed 3 bases and J shed 5 bases, with 7 bases lying between them. CDR3 length equals 13 residues. This chain's CDR3 is CASSMGLNEKLFF. The CDR3 bases are TGTGCCAGTAGTATGGGGCTGAATGAAAAACTGTTTTTT. Full variable domain (rest looked up from reference TRBV19 and TRBJ1-4): DGGITQSPKYLFRKEGQNVTLSCEQNLNHDAMYWYRQDPGQGLRLIYYSQIVNDFQKGDIAEGYSVSREKKESFPLTVTSAQKNPTAFYLCASSMGLNEKLFFGSGTQLSVL.

The chain combines TRBV18 with TRBJ2-7; possible D gene TRBD1, 7 bases. The germline V and J ends were trimmed by 3 bases and 4 bases, with 13 bases remaining between them. Germline V gene data show CDR1 as KGHSH and CDR2 as LQKENI. This CDR3 comprises 14 residues. CDR3 in DNA: TGTGCCAGCTCACCTTCAGGGGGGCTGTACGAGCAGTACTTC. It translates to CASSPSGGLYEQYF.

The chain recombines TRBV27 with TRBJ1-1, with no clear D. V dropped 6 bases and J dropped 0 bases, with 5 bases sitting between them. The CDR3 is 12 amino acids. CDR1 and CDR2 (germline): MNHEY, SMNVEV (reference sequence). CDR3 loop: CASRTVNTEAFF. CDR3 nucleotide sequence: TGTGCCAGCAGAACAGTGAACACTGAAGCTTTCTTT.

The chain combines TRBV6-2 or TRBV6-3 with TRBJ2-3; TRBD1 matches at 8 bases. CDR3 length equals 16 residues. Per germline, CDR1 MNHEY and CDR2 SVGEGT. Trimming cost V 5 bases and J 3 bases; bases outside gene matches: 10. DNA of the CDR3: TGTGCCAGCAGTCCACCTCCGGACAGGGCTACAGATACGCAGTATTTT. It is translated as CASSPPPDRATDTQYF.

The chain joins TRBV13 to TRBJ2-2; D is undetermined. CDR3 size: 12 residues. Trimming took 4 bases from V and 13 from J, leaving 13 bases between them. Germline-derived CDR1 and CDR2 are PRHDT and FYEKMQ (reference sequence). The CDR3 DNA is TGTGCCAGCAGCTCCTCACCGGTCGGGCTGTTTTTT. As protein: CASSSSPVGLFF.

This clone was recorded only once. This sequence joins TRBV23-1 and TRBJ2-7; TRBD1 agrees at 7 bases. TRBV23-1 is sorted into the ORF group, with uncertain function. V was clipped by 8 bases and J by 6 bases; unmatched bases: 10. The CDR3 extends over 13 amino acids. CDR3 loop: CASLTNHRGEQYF. The CDR3 bases are TGCGCCAGCCTGACTAACCACAGGGGCGAGCAGTACTTC.

J is TRBJ2-3 and V is TRBV19, with 9 nucleotides matching TRBD1. Germline V gene sequence: CDR1 LNHDA, CDR2 SQIVND (reference sequence). Trimming at V came to 5 bases and at J to 1 base, leaving 4 bases not matched to a gene. The CDR3 is made up of 15 amino acids. CDR3 nucleotides: TGTGCCAGTAGTGGCCGGGACAGGGGCACAGATACGCAGTATTTT. As protein: CASSGRDRGTDTQYF.

The V gene is TRBV20-1, the J gene TRBJ1-6; 7 positions agree with TRBD1. The CDR3 covers 14 residues. With 3 bases clipped from V and 10 bases from J, the junction kept 9 bases outside the gene matches. Per the germline V gene, CDR1 is DFQATT and CDR2 is SNEGSKA (reference sequence). The CDR3 nucleotides read TGCAGTGCTAGTTTAGACAGGGCCAAGTCACCCCTCCACTTT. It specifies CSASLDRAKSPLHF.

This chain joins TRBV7-2 and TRBJ1-1, with D perhaps TRBD1 (5 bases). CDR3 size: 11 residues. CDR1 and CDR2 from the germline V gene are SGHTA and FQGNSA. V shed 4 bases and J shed 7 bases, with 7 bases lying between them. This CDR3 reads CASSSGNEAFF. The CDR3 DNA is TGTGCCAGCAGCTCAGGGAATGAAGCTTTCTTT.

The V call is TRBV5-5, the J call TRBJ1-1, with 8 bases fitting TRBD1. J gave up 0 bases and V 0 bases, and 7 bases lay outside the gene matches. CDR3 length: 17 amino acids. Germline-derived CDR1 and CDR2 are SGHKS and YYEKEE (reference sequence). CDR3 sequence reads: CASSLAGTGIMNTEAFF. The CDR3, as DNA: TGTGCCAGCAGCTTGGCCGGGACAGGTATCATGAACACTGAAGCTTTCTTT.

The gene calls are TRBV6-1 and TRBJ1-6, with D uncertain. V lost 2 bases and J lost 10, with 18 bases in between. Germline values: CDR1 MNHNS, CDR2 SASEGT. The CDR3 length is 16 residues. The CDR3 reads CASSETLPGGGSPLHF. The CDR3, as DNA: TGTGCCAGCAGTGAAACTCTACCGGGAGGAGGGTCACCCCTCCACTTT.

This clone came up once. This chain joins TRBV7-3 and TRBJ2-1; TRBD2 agrees at 8 bases. After removal of 5 bases from V and 0 bases from J, the junction contained 9 bases not matched to a gene. The CDR3 is 17 residues long. Germline V gene sequence: CDR1 SGHTA, CDR2 FQGTGA. CDR3 sequence reads: CASSPRSGGSSYNEQFF. As DNA, the CDR3 is TGTGCCAGCAGCCCACGAAGCGGGGGATCCTCCTACAATGAGCAGTTCTTC.

V and J are TRBV9 and TRBJ1-4; 11 nucleotides match TRBD1. Germline CDR1 and CDR2: SGDLS and YYNGEE. Trimming removed 4 bases from V and 10 bases from J; junction bases left unmatched: 6. The CDR3 has 14 residues. The CDR3, as DNA: TGTGCCAGCAGCAAAGCCGGACAGGGGGCAAAACTGTTTTTT. This translates into CASSKAGQGAKLFF.

The chain employs TRBV4-1 and TRBJ1-3; D may be TRBD1 (5 bases). The germline V gene encodes CDR1 MGHRA and CDR2 YSYEKL. V gave up 0 bases and J gave up 0 bases, with 12 bases separating them. The CDR3 runs to 17 residues. The CDR3 reads CASSQDKVRDSGNTIYF. CDR3 DNA sequence: TGCGCCAGCAGCCAAGATAAGGTCAGGGACTCTGGAAACACCATATATTTT.

The chain has TRBV7-9 and TRBJ1-2; tentative D call: TRBD1 (5 bases). The CDR3 is made up of 14 amino acids. CDR1 and CDR2 from the germline V gene are SEHNR and FQNEAQ (reference sequence). With 6 bases removed from V and 0 bases from J, the gap between germline ends came to 11 bases. The CDR3 DNA sequence: TGTGCCAGCAGTTATGACAGAACTAACTATGGCTACACCTTC. Residues: CASSYDRTNYGYTF. Complete variable domain (other parts from reference TRBV7-9 and TRBJ1-2): DTGVSQNPRHKITKRGQNVTFRCDPISEHNRLYWYRQTLGQGPEFLTYFQNEAQLEKSRLLSDRFSAERPKGSFSTLEIQRTEQGDSAMYLCASSYDRTNYGYTFGSGTRLTVV.

V and J are TRBV18 and TRBJ1-3; D may be TRBD1 (5 bases). From germline, CDR1 is KGHSH and CDR2 LQKENI. The CDR3 loop spans 15 amino acids. Trimming took off 4 bases at V and 0 bases at J, with 10 bases between the two ends. The CDR3 nucleotides read TGTGCCAGCTCACTCGGACAAGTCTCTGGAAACACCATATATTTT. This gives the protein CASSLGQVSGNTIYF.

This sequence joins TRBV11-2 and TRBJ2-1; 9 nucleotides line up with TRBD2. The CDR3 has 18 amino acids. Looked up from germline, CDR1 is SGHAT and CDR2 is FQNNGV. V was clipped by 0 bases and J by 2 bases; unmatched bases: 8. The CDR3 nucleotides are TGTGCCAGCAGCTTAGAAGAGGCTAGCGGGACCCCCTACAATGAGCAGTTCTTC. Translation gives CASSLEEASGTPYNEQFF.

V and J are TRBV3-1 (or the pseudogene TRBV3-2) and TRBJ2-3; 8 nucleotides match TRBD2. This CDR3 contains 17 residues. The V gene end was trimmed by 3 bases and the J gene end by 3 bases; junction bases not matched to a gene: 11. Germline assignment: CDR1 LGHDT and CDR2 YNNKEL (reference sequence). The CDR3 nucleotides are TGTGCCAGCAGCCAGATGGTGCGGAGCGGGGGTACAGATACGCAGTATTTT. Translation: CASSQMVRSGGTDTQYF.

The table lists this clone with a few counts. The rearrangement joins TRBV7-2 to TRBJ2-3, with D hard to call. The CDR3 sequence is 15 residues long. Trimming cost V 0 bases and J 0 bases, with 7 bases left between them. Germline V gene lookup returns CDR1 SGHTA and CDR2 FQGNSA. CDR3 region: CASSLAASSTDTQYF. As DNA, the CDR3 is TGTGCCAGCAGCTTAGCGGCCTCTAGCACAGATACGCAGTATTTT.

This clone showed up just once. This rearrangement joins TRBV9 to TRBJ1-3; no firm D call. V was pared by 4 bases and J by 5 bases, with 10 bases between. Germline V gene lookup returns CDR1 SGDLS and CDR2 YYNGEE. The CDR3 covers 13 residues. Here the CDR3 DNA reads TGTGCCAGCAGCTCATCACAGAGAAACACCATATATTTT. As protein: CASSSSQRNTIYF. Drawing the rest from reference TRBV9 and TRBJ1-3, the complete variable domain is DSGVTQTPKHLITATGQRVTLRCSPRSGDLSVYWYQQSLDQGLQFLIQYYNGEERAKGNILERFSAQQFPDLHSELNLSSLELGDSALYFCASSSSQRNTIYFGEGSWLTVV.

The chain links TRBV19 to TRBJ1-2; 7 bases are a match to TRBD1. Losses at the gene ends were 6 bases for V and 7 bases for J; bases not matched to a gene: 17. The CDR3 sequence is 16 residues long. CDR1 is LNHDA and CDR2 is SQIVND in the germline V gene (reference sequence). CDR3 amino acids: CASRIPRTGRDSGYTF. The CDR3 bases are TGTGCCAGTAGGATCCCTAGGACAGGAAGGGACTCTGGCTACACCTTC.